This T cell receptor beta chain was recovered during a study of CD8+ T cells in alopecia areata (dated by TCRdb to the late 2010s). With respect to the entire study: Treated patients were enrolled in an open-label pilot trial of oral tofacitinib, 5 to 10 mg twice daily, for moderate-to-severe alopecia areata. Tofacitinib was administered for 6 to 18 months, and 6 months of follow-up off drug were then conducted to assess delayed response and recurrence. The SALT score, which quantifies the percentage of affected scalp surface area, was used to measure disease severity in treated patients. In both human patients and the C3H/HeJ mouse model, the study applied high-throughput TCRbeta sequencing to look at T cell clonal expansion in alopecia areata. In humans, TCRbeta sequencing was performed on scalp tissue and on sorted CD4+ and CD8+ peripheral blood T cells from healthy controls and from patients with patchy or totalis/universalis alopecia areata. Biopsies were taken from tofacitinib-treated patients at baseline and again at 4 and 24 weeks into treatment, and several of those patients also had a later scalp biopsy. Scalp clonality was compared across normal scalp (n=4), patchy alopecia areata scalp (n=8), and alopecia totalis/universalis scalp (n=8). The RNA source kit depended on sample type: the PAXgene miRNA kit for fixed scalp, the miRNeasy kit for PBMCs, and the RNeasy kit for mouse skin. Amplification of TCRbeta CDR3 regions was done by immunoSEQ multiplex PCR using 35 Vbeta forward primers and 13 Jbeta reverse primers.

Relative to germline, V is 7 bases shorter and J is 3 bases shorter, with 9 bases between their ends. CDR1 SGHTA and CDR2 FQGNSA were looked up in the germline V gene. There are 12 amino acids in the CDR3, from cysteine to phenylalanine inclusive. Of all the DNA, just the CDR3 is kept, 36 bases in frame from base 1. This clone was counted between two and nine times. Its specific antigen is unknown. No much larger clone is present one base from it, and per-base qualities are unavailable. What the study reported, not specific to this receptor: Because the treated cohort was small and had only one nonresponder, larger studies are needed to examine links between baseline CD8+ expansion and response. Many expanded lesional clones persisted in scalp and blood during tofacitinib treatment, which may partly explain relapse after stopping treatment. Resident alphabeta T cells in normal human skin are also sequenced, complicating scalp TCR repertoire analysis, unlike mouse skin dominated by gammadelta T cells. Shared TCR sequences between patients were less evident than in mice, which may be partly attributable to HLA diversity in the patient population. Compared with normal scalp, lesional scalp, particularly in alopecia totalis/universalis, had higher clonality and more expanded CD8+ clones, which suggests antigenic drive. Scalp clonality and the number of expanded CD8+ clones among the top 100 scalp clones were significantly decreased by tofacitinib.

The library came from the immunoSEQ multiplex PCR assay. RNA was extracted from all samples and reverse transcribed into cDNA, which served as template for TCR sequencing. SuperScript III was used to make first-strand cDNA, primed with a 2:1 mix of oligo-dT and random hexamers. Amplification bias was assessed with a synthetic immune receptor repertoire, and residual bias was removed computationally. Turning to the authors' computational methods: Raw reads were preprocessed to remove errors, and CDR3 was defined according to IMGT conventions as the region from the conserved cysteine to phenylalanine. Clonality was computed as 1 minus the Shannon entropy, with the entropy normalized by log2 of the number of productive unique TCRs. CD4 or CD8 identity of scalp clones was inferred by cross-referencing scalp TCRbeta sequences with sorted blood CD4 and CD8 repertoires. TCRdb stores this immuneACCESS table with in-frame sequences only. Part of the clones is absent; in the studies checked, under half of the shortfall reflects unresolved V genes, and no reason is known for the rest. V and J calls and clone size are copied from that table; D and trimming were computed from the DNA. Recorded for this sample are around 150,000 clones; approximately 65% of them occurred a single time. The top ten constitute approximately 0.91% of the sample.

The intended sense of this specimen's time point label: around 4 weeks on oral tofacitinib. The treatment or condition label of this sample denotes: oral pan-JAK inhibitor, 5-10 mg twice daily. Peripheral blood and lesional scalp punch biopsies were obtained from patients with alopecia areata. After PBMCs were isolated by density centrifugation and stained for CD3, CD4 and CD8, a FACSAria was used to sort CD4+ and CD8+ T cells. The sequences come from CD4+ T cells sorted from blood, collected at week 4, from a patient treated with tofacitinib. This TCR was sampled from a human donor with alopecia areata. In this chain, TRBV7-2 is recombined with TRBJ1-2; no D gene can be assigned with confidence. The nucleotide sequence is TGTGCCAGCACCTCCTCCCACTATGGCTACACCTTC. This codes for CASTSSHYGYTF. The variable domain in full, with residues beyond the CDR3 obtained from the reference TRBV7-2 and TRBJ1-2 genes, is GAGVSQSPSNKVTEKGKDVELRCDPISGHTALYWYRQSLGQGLEFLIYFQGNSAPDKSGLPSDRFSAERTGGSVSTLTIQRTQQEDSAVYLCASTSSHYGYTFGSGTRLTVV.